This TCR beta chain comes out of a study of metastatic and nonmetastatic thyroid tumors. TCRdb reanalyzed the PCR reads via MiXCR. The sample has over 30,000 clones, around 31% seen once. Not a single patient had been given any form of treatment at any point before undergoing thyroid surgery. The V gene's germline CDR1 is SGHRS and CDR2 YFSETQ. The V segment lost 0 bases and the J segment 8 bases; nucleotides outside the gene matches: 11. This CDR3 spans 16 amino acids. The sample comprised tumor tissue. The TCR sequence derives from a female donor with papillary thyroid cancer or a benign thyroid nodule (not recorded which). Some clones in this sample may be carry-over from other donors' samples. The chain recombines TRBV5-1 with TRBJ1-2, with 9 bases identical to TRBD1. CDR3 coding DNA: TGCGCCAGCAGCTTGGGGGCCGGGACAGGGATGGGAGGCTACACCTTC. Encoded protein: CASSLGAGTGMGGYTF.